This TCR beta chain stems from a study of cytomegalovirus exposure and HLA in healthy donors. General study findings and limits: Most CMV-associated TCR beta chains appeared HLA-restricted in a later analysis. Testing in vitro showed three CMV-associated chains specific for CMV antigens.

About this clone itself: No antigen is known for it. This same CDR3 is encoded by further DNA sequences in the sample.

60 Vbeta and 13 Jbeta primers were used in PCR. Sequencing used immunoSEQ multiplex PCR; TCRdb keeps in-frame clones, though not all of them. Of around 250,000 clones listed, 92% were seen once; the top ten hold about 1.7%. Looked up from germline, CDR1 is SGHRS and CDR2 is YFSETQ. V lost 0 bases, J lost 1 base, and 6 bases lay in between. This CDR3 has 14 residues. This clonotype originated in a girl aged 2-10 years in good health and CMV-seronegative. This sequence joins TRBV5-1 and TRBJ2-3; perhaps TRBD2 as D (6 bases). The source material was PBMCs. The CDR3 is CASSLAGGTDTQYF. CDR3 nucleotides: TGCGCCAGCAGCTTGGCGGGGGGCACAGATACGCAGTATTTT.